The clone carrying this T cell receptor beta chain occurred once. The antigen remains undetermined. The CDR3 loop spans 17 amino acids. J lost 0 bases, V lost 9 bases, and 15 bases had no gene match. Germline CDR1 and CDR2: MNHEY and SMNVEV (reference sequence). The entry originates in a study of Ad26.COV2.S vaccination and SARS-CoV-2 variants. Study-wide results and limits: The TCR-based breadth and depth measures might underestimate overall T cell responses.

Treatment here: about 20 received Ad26.COV2.S at low or high dose, single or two shots; several received placebo; per-sample allocation not given. The samples date from day 63 after the first vaccine or placebo injection. Immunization relied on an Ad26 vector, which expressed Wuhan-strain SARS-CoV-2 spike. Data came from immunoSEQ multiplex PCR; TCRdb stores just in-frame clones and leaves some out. This sample has fewer than 500,000 clones; about 92% occur once, and the top ten carry roughly 4.3%. The chain is built from TRBV27 and TRBJ1-2; 8 bases agree with TRBD1. Specimen: peripheral blood, collected in a trial of Ad26.COV2.S vaccine versus placebo. The sequence came from a person aged 18-60 years who received the Ad26.COV2.S COVID-19 vaccine or a placebo. CDR3 nucleotide sequence: TGTGCCAGAGCCCCCGACAGGGGAAGAAGGACTAACTATGGCTACACCTTC. Its protein product is CARAPDRGRRTNYGYTF.